This passage covers 27 T cell receptor gamma chains from one sample sequenced in a study of gammadelta T cells in human blood (dated by TCRdb to 2020 to 2022). Library construction relied on RT-PCR. The sequencer was an Illumina MiSeq. TCRdb reran clone calling on the public reads with CATT; rows sharing one DNA sequence were then combined. Counted in this sample were 500 to 700 gamma-chain clones; 3.4% of them appeared once. In total, the top ten clones hold approximately 20% of the sample. The material sequenced was non-Vgamma9Vdelta2 gamma-delta T cells from adult blood. The source is a human donor.

The rearrangement uses TRGV9 and TRGJ1 or TRGJ2. TCRdb leaves out the J gene; it was filled in here by matching the DNA to germline. V lost 2 bases and J lost 3; bases outside the gene matches: 22. Germline-derived CDR1 and CDR2 are GITISATS and ISYDGTV (reference sequence). The CDR3 covers 19 residues. The CDR3 loop is CALWEADLLYLKSYYKKLF. The DNA of the CDR3 is TGTGCCTTGTGGGAGGCTGACCTCCTTTATCTTAAGAGTTATTATAAGAAACTCTTT.

This clone ranks as large. V is TRGV8 and J is TRGJP2. Germline V lookup: CDR1 VENAVY, CDR2 YDSYNSRV. The CDR3 extends over 16 amino acids. The V segment lost 0 bases and the J segment 2 bases; nucleotides outside the gene matches: 6. The CDR3 region has the DNA TGTGCCACCTGGGATAGGCGCCCCAGTAGTGATTGGATCAAGACGTTT. Amino acid sequence: CATWDRRPSSDWIKTF.

For this clone: A clone one base away is much larger, so this may be a read error. J is TRGJP and V is TRGV2. The J segment lost 7 bases and the V segment lost 5 bases, leaving 5 bases of the junction unmatched. Germline V CDR1 and CDR2: EGSNGY, YDSYNSKV. The length of the CDR3 is 15 residues. The CDR3 DNA follows: TGTGCCACCTGGGCGTGGGAGTTGGGCAAAAAAATCAAGGTATTT. Translating gives CATWAWELGKKIKVF.

Within the sample, this clone is medium-sized. The rearrangement uses TRGV4 and TRGJ1 or TRGJ2. The V gene end was trimmed by 7 bases and the J gene end by 16 bases; junction bases not matched to a gene: 13. The CDR3 loop spans 10 amino acids. Germline V gene data show CDR1 as EGSTGY and CDR2 as YDSYTSSV. CDR3 in amino acids: CATCYPGGLF. CDR3 coding DNA: TGTGCCACCTGTTATCCGGGGGGGCTCTTT.

This clone was observed a few times. A single base separates this from a much larger clone, so it may be a read error. The chain employs TRGV2 and TRGJP2. No J segment appears in TCRdb, so it was assigned here by matching the sequence to germline. The CDR3 length is 16 residues. Per the germline V gene, CDR1 is EGSNGY and CDR2 is YDSYNSKV. J lost 12 bases, V lost 0 bases, and 16 bases had no gene match. The CDR3 sequence is CATWDGPDSFWGIKTF. DNA of the CDR3: TGTGCCACCTGGGACGGGCCAGATTCTTTTTGGGGGATCAAGACGTTT.

Points on this clone: With a far larger clone one base away, a read error is the likely cause. The rearrangement joins TRGV2 to TRGJP1. Since TCRdb gives no J gene, matching the DNA to germline was used here to assign it. Trimming at V came to 0 bases and at J to 7 bases, leaving 8 bases not matched to a gene. The germline CDR1 and CDR2 sequences are EGSNGY and YDSYNSKV. The CDR3 is 15 amino acids. The CDR3 nucleotides read TGTGCCACCTGGGACGGGCCATGGAGTGGTTGGTTCAAGATATTT. Amino acids: CATWDGPWSGWFKIF.

V and J are TRGV4 and TRGJ1 or TRGJ2. With 1 base clipped from V and 1 base from J, the junction kept 1 base outside the gene matches. CDR1 and CDR2 (germline): EGSTGY, YDSYTSSV. This CDR3 has 13 residues. The CDR3: CATWDGNYYKKLF. The CDR3 bases are TGTGCCACCTGGGATGGAAATTATTATAAGAAACTCTTT.

The rearrangement uses TRGV3 and TRGJ1 or TRGJ2. This CDR3 is built from 12 residues. Germline CDR1 is VTNTFY and CDR2 is YDVSTARD (reference sequence). J was trimmed by 10 bases and V by 0 bases; bases with no gene match: 6. The CDR3 loop is CATWDRRVKKLF. The CDR3 DNA reads as TGTGCCACCTGGGACAGGCGGGTCAAGAAACTCTTT.

Comments on this clone: Only one base separates this from a far larger clonotype, so it likely reflects a read error. This specimen includes other DNA sequences encoding the same CDR3. This rearrangement joins TRGV9 to TRGJ1 or TRGJ2. This CDR3 comprises 12 residues. J lost 6 bases, V lost 2 bases, and 4 bases had no gene match. The germline V gene encodes CDR1 GITISATS and CDR2 ISYDGTV (reference sequence). CDR3 residues: CALWEARYKKLF. The CDR3 DNA sequence: TGTGCCTTGTGGGAGGCTCGTTATAAGAAACTCTTT.

By sample share, this clone is medium-sized. The rearrangement uses TRGV8 and TRGJ1 or TRGJ2. CDR1 VENAVY and CDR2 YDSYNSRV come from the germline V gene. The CDR3 length is 9 residues. With 3 bases clipped from V and 15 bases from J, the junction kept 5 bases outside the gene matches. CDR3 sequence reads: CATWDFALF. The DNA of the CDR3 is TGTGCCACCTGGGATTTTGCACTCTTT.

This clone is medium-sized in the sample. The genes are TRGV4 and TRGJ1 or TRGJ2. The ends lost 0 bases at V and 5 bases at J; junction bases unmatched: 7. Germline V gives CDR1 EGSTGY, CDR2 YDSYTSSV. The CDR3 contains 14 residues. CDR3 coding DNA: TGTGCCACCTGGGATGGGCCGCTGGATTATAAGAAACTCTTT. It specifies CATWDGPLDYKKLF.

This clone qualifies as large. The V and J genes are TRGV4 and TRGJ1 or TRGJ2. This CDR3 has 12 amino acids. V trimming: 3 bases; J trimming: 4 bases; junction bases outside the gene matches: 3. Per germline, CDR1 EGSTGY and CDR2 YDSYTSSV. The CDR3 region has the DNA TGTGCCACCTGGGATCACTATTATAAGAAACTCTTT. Protein sequence: CATWDHYYKKLF.

This clone is labeled as medium-sized (0.01 to 0.1%). This chain joins TRGV2 and TRGJ1 or TRGJ2. Trimming removed 0 bases from V and 0 bases from J; junction bases left unmatched: 8. The length of the CDR3 is 16 residues. Per germline, CDR1 EGSNGY and CDR2 YDSYNSKV. The CDR3 DNA follows: TGTGCCACCTGGGACGGGCTGGGGCAGAATTATTATAAGAAACTCTTT. Its translation is CATWDGLGQNYYKKLF.

This clone appeared a few times. This may be a read error, as it is one base from a much larger clone. This sequence joins TRGV9 and TRGJ1 or TRGJ2. The CDR3 has 11 amino acids. Germline V lookup: CDR1 GITISATS, CDR2 ISYDGTV (reference sequence). The CDR3 is CALWESYKKLF. DNA of the CDR3: TGTGCCTTGTGGGAGAGCTATAAGAAACTTTTT.

In this sample, this clone is large. The rearrangement uses TRGV8 and TRGJ1 or TRGJ2. Germline-derived CDR1 and CDR2 are VENAVY and YDSYNSRV. The CDR3 has 13 amino acids. V lost 4 bases to trimming and J lost 3 bases; unmatched junction nucleotides: 6. CDR3 in amino acids: CATWDMIYYKKLF. The CDR3, as DNA: TGTGCCACCTGGGACATGATTTATTATAAGAAACTCTTT.

This clone came up a few times. This chain links TRGV5 with TRGJ1 or TRGJ2. There are 17 residues in the CDR3. The V gene end was trimmed by 1 base and the J gene end by 1 base; junction bases not matched to a gene: 13. The germline CDR1 and CDR2 sequences are VINAFY and YDVSNSKD. In DNA form, the CDR3 reads TGTGCCACCTGGGACAGTCCGGCCCGAGAAAATTATTATAAGAAACTCTTT. This codes for CATWDSPARENYYKKLF.

In this sample, this clone is large. The chain employs TRGV2 and TRGJ1 or TRGJ2. CDR3 size: 13 residues. Germline CDR1 and CDR2: EGSNGY and YDSYNSKV. The J segment lost 0 bases and the V segment lost 4 bases, leaving 3 bases of the junction unmatched. The CDR3: CATWDRNYYKKLF. CDR3 nucleotide sequence: TGTGCCACCTGGGATCGGAATTATTATAAGAAACTCTTT.

This clone showed up just a few times. A far larger clone lies a single base away; this is likely a read error. J is TRGJ1 or TRGJ2 and V is TRGV3. CDR3 length equals 14 residues. Germline V gene lookup returns CDR1 VTNTFY and CDR2 YDVSTARD (reference sequence). In nucleotides, the CDR3 is TGTGCCACCTGGGACAGGCGAGGGTATTATAAGAAGCTCTTT. Protein sequence: CATWDRRGYYKKLF.

This clone was recorded a few times. This rearrangement joins TRGV9 to TRGJ1 or TRGJ2. Losses at the gene ends were 0 bases for V and 7 bases for J; bases not matched to a gene: 6. Germline V gene lookup returns CDR1 GITISATS and CDR2 ISYDGTV (reference sequence). CDR3 length: 13 amino acids. The DNA for the CDR3 is TGTGCCTTGTGGGAGGTGCAGGAATATAAGAAACTCTTT. It translates to CALWEVQEYKKLF.

This clone is deemed medium-sized. V gene TRGV3 combines with J gene TRGJ1 or TRGJ2. Germline loops: CDR1 VTNTFY, CDR2 YDVSTARD (reference sequence). Trimming took 5 bases from V and 7 from J; bases not matched to a gene: 8. The CDR3 extends over 12 amino acids. In DNA, the CDR3 is TGTGCCACCTGGGCCGTGGGGTATAAGAAACTCTTT. Protein: CATWAVGYKKLF.

This clone ranks as large. The sample holds other DNA sequences that translate to the same CDR3. The chain links TRGV3 to TRGJ1 or TRGJ2. Germline lookup yields CDR1 VTNTFY and CDR2 YDVSTARD (reference sequence). CDR3 length: 12 amino acids. Trimming cost V 0 bases and J 7 bases; bases outside gene matches: 3. The CDR3 reads CATWDRRYKKLF. The CDR3 coding sequence is TGTGCCACCTGGGACAGGCGGTATAAGAAACTCTTT.

This clone is large (0.1 to 1%) within its sample. This chain links TRGV8 with TRGJ1 or TRGJ2. Per germline, CDR1 VENAVY and CDR2 YDSYNSRV. The V segment lost 2 bases and the J segment 2 bases; nucleotides outside the gene matches: 6. This CDR3 spans 14 amino acids. CDR3 residues: CATWDKRDYYKKLF. CDR3 in DNA: TGTGCCACCTGGGATAAGAGGGATTATTATAAGAAACTCTTT.

V is TRGV4 and J is TRGJ1 or TRGJ2. CDR1 is EGSTGY and CDR2 is YDSYTSSV in the germline V gene. The CDR3 is 12 amino acids. The junction had 0 bases not matched to a gene; V was cut back by 1 base and J by 3 bases. As DNA, the CDR3 is TGTGCCACCTGGGATGGTTATTATAAGAAACTCTTT. Translating gives CATWDGYYKKLF.

Only a few counts were recorded for this clone. The protein TCRdb lists belongs to a much larger clone and differs from this DNA's translation at residue 3, which points to a read error; the protein shown is made from the DNA. The rearrangement uses TRGV5 and TRGJ1 or TRGJ2. CDR1 and CDR2 (germline): VINAFY, YDVSNSKD. The CDR3 has 13 amino acids. As DNA, the CDR3 is TGTGCCTCCTGGGACAGGCGATATTATAAGAAACTCTTT. Protein: CASWDRRYYKKLF.

By frequency in the sample, this clone is large. The chain joins TRGV4 to TRGJ1 or TRGJ2. V dropped 0 bases and J dropped 6; count of bases not matched to a gene: 8. CDR1 is EGSTGY and CDR2 is YDSYTSSV in the germline V gene. The CDR3 contains 14 residues. CDR3 in amino acids: CATWDGPICYKKLF. In DNA form, the CDR3 reads TGTGCCACCTGGGATGGGCCTATTTGTTATAAGAAACTCTTT.

By proportion, this clone is large. The rearrangement links TRGV2 to TRGJ1 or TRGJ2. The V gene end was trimmed by 0 bases and the J gene end by 6 bases; junction bases not matched to a gene: 8. CDR3 size: 14 residues. From germline, CDR1 is EGSNGY and CDR2 YDSYNSKV. The CDR3 bases are TGTGCCACCTGGGACGGGCTTAGAGGTTATAAGAAACTCTTT. Amino acid sequence: CATWDGLRGYKKLF.

This sequence joins TRGV9 and TRGJ1 or TRGJ2. The J gene is absent in TCRdb and was assigned here via DNA matching to germline. Per germline, CDR1 GITISATS and CDR2 ISYDGTV (reference sequence). CDR3 size: 19 residues. V dropped 3 bases and J dropped 3; count of bases not matched to a gene: 23. CDR3 sequence: CALWESDLLYLKSYYKKLF. The CDR3 bases are TGTGCCTTGTGGGAGTCTGACCTCCTTTATCTTAAGAGTTATTATAAGAAACTCTTT.